The clone carrying this TCR beta chain showed up just a few times. The data are from a study of T-cell reconstitution after alpha-beta-depleted transplantation in children. Preparing the TCRbeta library involved the use of unique molecular identifiers. TCRdb reprocessed the PCR reads with MiXCR, giving one entry per CDR3 protein. Of around 380,000 distinct CDR3 sequences listed, 11% are singletons. The V end was cut by 4 bases, the J end by 0 bases, with 11 bases between. Looked up from germline, CDR1 is LNHNV and CDR2 is YYDKDF (reference sequence). This CDR3 has 15 amino acids. The gene calls are TRBV15 and TRBJ2-3; D possibly matches TRBD1 or TRBD2 (6 bases each). The clonotype comes from a human donor who donated a stem cell graft to a child with acute myeloid leukemia. The sequences come from PBMCs from the stem cell graft donor, collected from the stem cell graft. CDR3: CATSTGGPSTDTQYF. The CDR3 DNA follows: TGTGCCACCAGCACTGGGGGGCCGAGCACAGATACGCAGTATTTT.